This TCR beta chain was sequenced for a study of chemoradiotherapy in HPV16-positive cancers. The study's findings and limits: For HPV16-positive patients, expanding HPV-responsive T cells associated with longer recurrence-free survival.

As for this clone: No antigen is known for it.

Method: immunoSEQ multiplex PCR; TCRdb's copy keeps in-frame clones and lacks some. The table shows around 5,000 clones, with 90% to 96% occurring only once. This TCR derives from a human donor with HPV-associated anogenital cancer. Sequences were derived from tumor tissue, sampled from a patient who underwent chemoradiotherapy.

For the CDR3, the DNA is TGTGCCACTTTGGAGACAGGGGGAGCTAACTATGGCTACACCTTC. It specifies CATLETGGANYGYTF. The rearrangement uses TRBV28 and TRBJ1-2; 9 nucleotides align to TRBD1. This CDR3 has 15 residues. V shed 10 bases, J shed 0 bases, and the junction held 9 bases outside the gene matches. The germline CDR1 and CDR2 sequences are MDHEN and SYDVKM.